These 26 T cell receptor beta chains originate from one sample sequenced in a study of T cell changes during pregnancy in multiple sclerosis (dated by TCRdb to between 2018 and 2021). The library was made by the immunoSEQ multiplex PCR assay. Here the immuneACCESS table is served through TCRdb, limited to in-frame sequences with V and J called. Missing clones are a known gap in these copies; in checked studies unresolved V genes cover under half, and the rest lacks a known reason. The sample table holds over 30,000 clones, of which 91% were seen once. The ten biggest clones cover under 0.75% of the sample. The specimen was CD4+ T cells from peripheral blood mononuclear cells, collected in the second trimester of pregnancy. All receptors derive from a female donor in good health, enrolled as a control in a pregnancy study.

A single count supports this clone. The V call is TRBV14, the J call TRBJ2-2, with D possibly being TRBD1 (6 bases). The CDR3 is 15 residues long. V lost 4 bases to trimming and J lost 0 bases, with 9 bases between them. CDR1 is SGHDN and CDR2 is FVKESK in the germline V gene. The CDR3 bases are TGTGCCAGCAGCCGGCAGGGGCCGAACACCGGGGAGCTGTTTTTT. Its translation is CASSRQGPNTGELFF.

The rearrangement links TRBV5-5 to TRBJ2-2; 8 bases match TRBD1. The germline V gene encodes CDR1 SGHKS and CDR2 YYEKEE (reference sequence). The trim removed 0 bases at V and 0 bases at J, leaving 4 bases unmatched. There are 17 residues in the CDR3. CDR3 amino acids: CASSLAPDRANTGELFF. The CDR3 DNA reads as TGTGCCAGCAGCTTGGCCCCGGACAGGGCGAACACCGGGGAGCTGTTTTTT.

This rearrangement joins TRBV4-3 to TRBJ1-1; D is unresolved. The V end was cut by 4 bases, the J end by 4 bases, with 10 bases between. This CDR3 region has 13 residues. Germline assignment: CDR1 LGHNA and CDR2 YSLEER. In DNA form, the CDR3 reads TGCGCCAGCAGCCGGGCCCGAAGCACTGAAGCTTTCTTT. Residues: CASSRARSTEAFF.

This chain joins TRBV6-1 and TRBJ2-1, with a possible D match to TRBD2 (6 bases). The CDR3 is 14 amino acids. Germline loops: CDR1 MNHNS, CDR2 SASEGT. Trimming left V 8 bases short and J 4 bases short, with 15 bases between. CDR3 sequence: CASSPPGGYNEQFF. DNA for the CDR3: TGTGCCAGCTCCCCTCCCGGGGGTTACAATGAGCAGTTCTTC.

CDR3 nucleotide sequence: TGCGCCAGCAGCTTGGCGGTTACGGGGGGGTTTGAAGCTTTCTTT. Its protein product is CASSLAVTGGFEAFF. The chain employs TRBV5-1 and TRBJ1-1; perhaps TRBD1 as D (5 bases). V was cut by 0 bases and J by 7 bases, with 16 bases left in between. Germline V gene data show CDR1 as SGHRS and CDR2 as YFSETQ. CDR3 length: 15 residues.

The V and J genes are TRBV11-2 and TRBJ1-5, with D uncertain. V was cut by 5 bases and J by 3 bases, with 8 bases left in between. Germline CDR1 SGHAT, CDR2 FQNNGV. CDR3 size: 13 residues. This CDR3 reads CASSRHINQPQHF. CDR3 DNA: TGTGCCAGCAGCAGACATATCAATCAGCCCCAGCATTTT.

The rearrangement uses TRBV5-1 and TRBJ1-1; D unclear. Trimming left V 2 bases short and J 10 bases short, with 15 bases between. The length of the CDR3 is 13 residues. Germline loops: CDR1 SGHRS, CDR2 YFSETQ. CDR3 DNA: TGCGCCAGCAGCTTCCCGGGTCTCGAGGTAGCTTTCTTT. It is translated as CASSFPGLEVAFF.

The chain has TRBV6-1 and TRBJ1-5; D gene unclear. V lost 4 bases to trimming and J lost 1 base, with 8 bases between them. Germline loops: CDR1 MNHNS, CDR2 SASEGT. CDR3 length equals 14 residues. The DNA for the CDR3 is TGTGCCAGCAGTGGGAGGACGAGCAATCAGCCCCAGCATTTT. The encoded protein is CASSGRTSNQPQHF.

The J gene is TRBJ2-3, the V gene TRBV7-3; 11 nucleotides agree with TRBD2. Germline trimming cut 0 bases from V and 1 base from J; bases unmatched to any gene: 6. The germline V gene has CDR1 SGHTA and CDR2 FQGTGA. This CDR3 is built from 18 residues. The CDR3 loop is CASSLTSGGAGGTDTQYF. DNA for the CDR3: TGTGCCAGCAGCTTAACTAGCGGGGGGGCTGGGGGCACAGATACGCAGTATTTT.

V gene TRBV7-8 combines with J gene TRBJ1-5; D is possibly TRBD1 (5 bases). Per the germline V gene, CDR1 is SGHVS and CDR2 is FQNEAQ. CDR3 length: 16 residues. V lost 0 bases to trimming and J lost 5 bases, with 14 bases between them. CDR3 region: CASSLAAVGGDQPQHF. The CDR3 bases are TGTGCCAGCAGCTTAGCGGCAGTCGGGGGAGATCAGCCCCAGCATTTT.

V usage is TRBV6-1 and J usage is TRBJ1-1; 8 nucleotides match TRBD1. The germline V gene encodes CDR1 MNHNS and CDR2 SASEGT. With 3 bases clipped from V and 5 bases from J, the junction kept 11 bases outside the gene matches. This CDR3 spans 16 amino acids. In DNA form, the CDR3 reads TGTGCCAGCAGTGACCCTAGGGACAGGAAAAGGACTGAAGCTTTCTTT. This translates into CASSDPRDRKRTEAFF.

Here the CDR3 reads CASSTDHRGYMNTEAFF. The CDR3 bases are TGTGCCAGTAGTACCGACCACAGGGGGTACATGAACACTGAAGCTTTCTTT. The chain carries TRBV19 and TRBJ1-1; 8 nucleotides match TRBD1. The V gene end was trimmed by 4 bases and the J gene end by 0 bases; junction bases not matched to a gene: 10. This CDR3 comprises 17 residues. Germline V lookup: CDR1 LNHDA, CDR2 SQIVND (reference sequence).

J is TRBJ2-7 and V is TRBV28; a possible D gene is TRBD1 (5 bases). The CDR3 totals 11 residues. The ends were cut back, 6 bases at V and 7 bases at J, with 10 bases in the middle. CDR1 MDHEN and CDR2 SYDVKM come from the germline V gene. The CDR3 loop reads CASRDNGEQYF. In DNA form, the CDR3 reads TGTGCCAGCAGGGACAACGGGGAGCAGTACTTC.

The V call is TRBV5-1, the J call TRBJ2-3; D possibly corresponds to TRBD2 (6 bases). V was pared by 6 bases and J by 4 bases, with 12 bases between. The CDR3 consists of 13 residues. CDR1 is SGHRS and CDR2 is YFSETQ in the germline V gene. The CDR3 spells CASTKAGADTQYF. The DNA of the CDR3 is TGCGCCAGCACCAAAGCGGGTGCAGATACGCAGTATTTT. The full variable domain, in which reference TRBV5-1 and TRBJ2-3 provide the parts outside the CDR3, is KAGVTQTPRYLIKTRGQQVTLSCSPISGHRSVSWYQQTPGQGLQFLFEYFSETQRNKGNFPGRFSGRQFSNSRSEMNVSTLELGDSALYLCASTKAGADTQYFGPGTRLTVL.

This sequence joins TRBV30 and TRBJ1-2; D may be TRBD1 (6 bases). Germline V gene sequence: CDR1 GTSNPN, CDR2 SVGIG (reference sequence). V lost 3 bases and J 2 bases, leaving 10 bases between the germline ends. CDR3 length: 13 residues. The CDR3 sequence is CAWRGASNYGYTF. CDR3 nucleotides: TGTGCCTGGAGGGGGGCTTCGAACTATGGCTACACCTTC.

The chain carries TRBV10-3 and TRBJ1-5; D is unresolved. Germline values: CDR1 ENHRY, CDR2 SYGVKD. The CDR3 is 16 residues long. V lost 3 bases and J lost 2, with 14 bases in between. The CDR3 is CAISDGRRRGNQPQHF. CDR3 in DNA: TGTGCCATCAGTGACGGCAGAAGGCGGGGCAATCAGCCCCAGCATTTT.

The chain joins TRBV6-6 to TRBJ1-2; 8 bases line up with TRBD1. The trim removed 0 bases at V and 8 bases at J, leaving 5 bases unmatched. The germline gives CDR1 MNHNY, CDR2 SVGAGI (reference sequence). The CDR3 covers 14 residues. CDR3 region: CASSYSTGEGGYTF. DNA for the CDR3: TGTGCCAGCAGTTACTCGACAGGGGAGGGAGGCTACACCTTC.

The CDR3 bases are TGTGCCAGCAGTTTTAGACAGACCCTCTACGAGCAGTACTTC. Its translation: CASSFRQTLYEQYF. The genes are TRBV27 and TRBJ2-7; TRBD1 might be the D (5 bases). Between the trimmed V and J ends, which lost 3 bases and 3 bases, there was a span of 12 bases. Germline CDR1 MNHEY, CDR2 SMNVEV (reference sequence). The CDR3 length is 14 residues.

The chain has TRBV18 and TRBJ2-7, with TRBD1 matching 9 bases. V was pared by 4 bases and J by 6 bases, with 1 base of the junction left unmatched. This CDR3 contains 12 residues. Germline V lookup: CDR1 KGHSH, CDR2 LQKENI. The CDR3 here is CASSRDRVEQYF. The DNA of the CDR3 is TGTGCCAGCTCACGGGACAGGGTCGAGCAGTACTTC.

Here the CDR3 DNA reads TGCGCCAGCAGCCTAACTGGGGGCTCGAACTATGGCTACACCTTC. It specifies CASSLTGGSNYGYTF. V is TRBV4-3 and J is TRBJ1-2; D might be TRBD1 (6 bases). Germline loops: CDR1 LGHNA, CDR2 YSLEER. Trimming removed 4 bases from V and 2 bases from J, with 14 bases in between. CDR3 length: 15 amino acids.

The chain carries TRBV6-6 and TRBJ2-2, with D possibly being TRBD1 (6 bases). CDR3 size: 14 residues. Trimming removed 6 bases from V and 6 bases from J, with 14 bases in between. The germline gives CDR1 MNHNY, CDR2 SVGAGI (reference sequence). The CDR3 DNA reads as TGTGCCAGCAGCCAACGCAGGGGCGCCGGGGAGCTGTTTTTT. Protein sequence: CASSQRRGAGELFF.

The chain combines TRBV6-5 with TRBJ1-4; TRBD1 agrees at 7 bases. This CDR3 is 13 amino acids long. The J segment lost 7 bases and the V segment lost 6 bases, leaving 5 bases of the junction unmatched. Germline CDR1 reads MNHEY; CDR2 reads SVGAGI. CDR3 sequence: CASRTTGSEKLFF. The CDR3 nucleotides read TGTGCCAGCAGGACGACAGGGTCTGAAAAACTGTTTTTT.

CDR3 in amino acids: CASSQVKVRGIGELFF. The CDR3 bases are TGTGCCAGCAGCCAAGTCAAGGTCCGAGGGATCGGGGAGCTGTTTTTT. V gene TRBV11-2 combines with J gene TRBJ2-2; weak D call: TRBD2 (5 bases). CDR1 and CDR2 from the germline V gene are SGHAT and FQNNGV. Deletions cut 5 bases from V and 7 bases from J, with 20 bases between. The CDR3 spans 16 residues.

This chain links TRBV7-8 with TRBJ1-1; 8 positions match TRBD1. The CDR3 covers 13 residues. Germline trimming cut 3 bases from V and 4 bases from J; bases unmatched to any gene: 1. Germline assignment: CDR1 SGHVS and CDR2 FQNEAQ. For the CDR3, the DNA is TGTGCCAGCAGCTTCACAGGGGGCACTGAAGCTTTCTTT. Translating it yields CASSFTGGTEAFF.

This chain links TRBV7-9 with TRBJ2-5; 9 bases match TRBD1. The CDR3 totals 15 residues. V trimming: 5 bases; J trimming: 4 bases; junction bases outside the gene matches: 8. Germline V CDR1 and CDR2: SEHNR, FQNEAQ (reference sequence). In DNA form, the CDR3 reads TGTGCCAGCAGCGCAGGACAGGGGTTCGGAGAGACCCAGTACTTC. Residues: CASSAGQGFGETQYF. Using reference TRBV7-9 and TRBJ2-5 for the parts outside the CDR3, the full variable domain is DTGVSQNPRHKITKRGQNVTFRCDPISEHNRLYWYRQTLGQGPEFLTYFQNEAQLEKSRLLSDRFSAERPKGSFSTLEIQRTEQGDSAMYLCASSAGQGFGETQYFGPGTRLLVL.

V and J are TRBV7-9 and TRBJ2-1; TRBD1 matches 7 bases. CDR3 length: 12 residues. J gave up 13 bases and V 5 bases, and 8 bases lay outside the gene matches. Germline V gene lookup returns CDR1 SEHNR and CDR2 FQNEAQ (reference sequence). The DNA of the CDR3 is TGTGCCAGCAGCCAAACGACAGGGATCCAGTTCTTC. Its protein is CASSQTTGIQFF.